Presented here are 25 T cell receptor beta chains from one specimen sequenced in a study of cytomegalovirus exposure and HLA in healthy donors. PCR involved 60 Vbeta and 13 Jbeta primers. The repertoire was sequenced with immunoSEQ multiplex PCR; TCRdb's copy has only in-frame clones and lacks some. The table records some 150,000 clones, roughly 77% of them present only once. Sequencing was done on a sample of PBMCs. The receptors were gathered from a human donor in good health.

The rearrangement uses TRBV15 and TRBJ2-7; the D gene is possibly TRBD2 (7 bases). The length of the CDR3 is 12 residues. CDR1 and CDR2 (germline): LNHNV, YYDKDF (reference sequence). Between the trimmed V and J ends, which lost 8 bases and 6 bases, there was a span of 14 bases. The CDR3 reads CATAERGGEQYF. The CDR3 DNA reads TGTGCCACCGCTGAGAGGGGGGGCGAGCAGTACTTC.

V usage is TRBV4-1 and J usage is TRBJ2-5; 7 bases are shared with TRBD1. Germline values: CDR1 MGHRA, CDR2 YSYEKL. V dropped 0 bases and J dropped 7; count of bases not matched to a gene: 2. This CDR3 is 13 amino acids long. The chain's CDR3 is CASSQEGGGTQYF. DNA for the CDR3: TGCGCCAGCAGCCAAGAAGGGGGCGGGACCCAGTACTTC.

This clone was observed a few times. The chain is built from TRBV7-6 and TRBJ1-1; maybe TRBD1 (5 bases). Trimming pared 6 bases from V and 0 bases from J, leaving 14 bases between. Per germline, CDR1 SGHVS and CDR2 FNYEAQ. There are 15 residues in the CDR3. CDR3: CASSFGGELNTEAFF. The CDR3, as DNA: TGTGCCAGCAGTTTTGGGGGGGAGTTGAACACTGAAGCTTTCTTT.

The V and J genes are TRBV30 and TRBJ2-2; 11 bases map to TRBD1. Germline V gene data show CDR1 as GTSNPN and CDR2 as SVGIG (reference sequence). The CDR3 has 13 residues. V shed 8 bases and J 7 bases; nucleotides not matched to a gene: 6. CDR3 DNA sequence: TGTGCCCGGGACAGGGGGGTAGGCGGGGAGCTGTTTTTT. This translates into CARDRGVGGELFF.

The J gene is TRBJ2-2, the V gene TRBV28, with 7 bases that match TRBD1. Germline CDR1 reads MDHEN; CDR2 reads SYDVKM. CDR3 length: 15 residues. J was trimmed by 9 bases and V by 8 bases; bases with no gene match: 15. The CDR3 loop reads CASRPGDRDGRELFF. The CDR3 bases are TGTGCCAGCCGTCCCGGTGACAGGGATGGCAGGGAGCTGTTTTTT. Filled out from reference TRBV28 and TRBJ2-2, the complete variable domain reads DVKVTQSSRYLVKRTGEKVFLECVQDMDHENMFWYRQDPGLGLRLIYFSYDVKMKEKGDIPEGYSVSREKKERFSLILESASTNQTSMYLCASRPGDRDGRELFFGEGSRLTVL.

The chain carries TRBV12-5 and TRBJ1-1, with a possible D match to TRBD1 (6 bases). The length of the CDR3 is 15 residues. CDR1 is LGHNT and CDR2 is FRNRAP in the germline V gene. Trimming pared 6 bases from V and 4 bases from J, leaving 18 bases between. As DNA, the CDR3 is TGTGCTAGTGGATCATCCTCTACAGGGATCACTGAAGCTTTCTTT. Its protein is CASGSSSTGITEAFF.

Within the sample, this clone is medium-sized. V is TRBV19 and J is TRBJ2-1, with 9 bases lining up with TRBD2. V gave up 3 bases and J gave up 5 bases; unmatched junction bases: 11. The length of the CDR3 is 17 residues. CDR1 and CDR2 (germline): LNHDA, SQIVND (reference sequence). CDR3 coding DNA: TGTGCCAGTAGTATTTGGAGTTTAGCGGGAGAAAACAATGAGCAGTTCTTC. It specifies CASSIWSLAGENNEQFF.

This clone was picked up one time. This chain joins TRBV6-5 and TRBJ1-3; 8 bases fit TRBD1. After removal of 0 bases from V and 8 bases from J, the junction contained 9 bases not matched to a gene. The CDR3 is 16 residues long. The germline CDR1 and CDR2 sequences are MNHEY and SVGAGI. The CDR3 nucleotides read TGTGCCAGCAGTTACTCGAGGGGACAGGATCTTTACACCATATATTTT. As protein: CASSYSRGQDLYTIYF.

The chain recombines TRBV6-6 with TRBJ1-1; D is possibly TRBD1 (6 bases). The CDR3 runs 13 residues. Germline lookup yields CDR1 MNHNY and CDR2 SVGAGI (reference sequence). Trimming took 6 bases from V and 9 from J, leaving 17 bases between them. CDR3 sequence: CASRQDSGFQAFF. CDR3 in DNA: TGTGCCAGCAGACAGGACAGCGGATTTCAAGCTTTCTTT.

The J gene is TRBJ2-1, the V gene TRBV19; 7 bases fit TRBD2. After removal of 5 bases from V and 9 bases from J, the junction contained 10 bases not matched to a gene. The germline V gene encodes CDR1 LNHDA and CDR2 SQIVND (reference sequence). This CDR3 spans 14 amino acids. The CDR3: CASSPGLSSAEQFF. The DNA for the CDR3 is TGTGCCAGTAGTCCGGGACTATCGAGCGCTGAGCAGTTCTTC.

The chain links TRBV4-1 to TRBJ2-1; the D gene is possibly TRBD2 (7 bases). Germline CDR1 and CDR2: MGHRA and YSYEKL. The CDR3 extends over 15 amino acids. V dropped 6 bases and J dropped 4 bases, with 16 bases sitting between them. The CDR3 nucleotides read TGCGCCAGCAGTCCGGGGGGCCAAGGGTACAATGAGCAGTTCTTC. Protein product: CASSPGGQGYNEQFF.

This chain uses TRBV7-2 with TRBJ1-6; TRBD1 matches at 8 bases. Germline values: CDR1 SGHTA, CDR2 FQGNSA. Trimming removed 5 bases from V and 5 bases from J; junction bases left unmatched: 8. The CDR3 extends over 16 amino acids. The CDR3 is CASSRRTGNNNSPLHF. The CDR3 DNA reads TGTGCCAGCAGCCGTCGGACAGGGAATAATAATTCACCCCTCCACTTT.

The rearrangement links TRBV6-5 to TRBJ1-1; D may be TRBD1 (6 bases). Trimming cost V 7 bases and J 0 bases, with 12 bases left between them. Germline V gene data show CDR1 as MNHEY and CDR2 as SVGAGI. The CDR3 spans 14 residues. The CDR3 nucleotides are TGTGCCAGCAATTCACAGGGAGTGAACACTGAAGCTTTCTTT. Protein sequence: CASNSQGVNTEAFF.

The chain employs TRBV4-2 and TRBJ1-2; 7 positions match TRBD1. Germline-derived CDR1 and CDR2 are LGHNA and YNFKEQ. The V and J ends lost 5 bases and 3 bases, in that order; junction bases with no gene match: 9. CDR3 length: 15 residues. DNA for the CDR3: TGTGCCAGCAGCGCTACAGGGGTCACCGACTATGGCTACACCTTC. Translated: CASSATGVTDYGYTF.

This rearrangement joins TRBV10-3 to TRBJ2-5; D is perhaps TRBD1 (6 bases). Trimming took 2 bases from V and 2 from J, leaving 18 bases between them. The CDR3 covers 17 residues. The V gene's germline CDR1 is ENHRY and CDR2 SYGVKD. CDR3 nucleotide sequence: TGTGCCATCAGTGAGCATGGGACACTATGGGATCAAGAGACCCAGTACTTC. Protein sequence: CAISEHGTLWDQETQYF.

This rearrangement joins TRBV14 to TRBJ2-3; TRBD2 matches at 8 bases. Germline V gene lookup returns CDR1 SGHDN and CDR2 FVKESK. V was clipped by 5 bases and J by 0 bases; unmatched bases: 16. This CDR3 is 19 amino acids long. This chain's CDR3 is CASSERGTPFASSTDTQYF. The CDR3 bases are TGTGCCAGCAGCGAGCGGGGGACCCCTTTCGCTTCTAGCACAGATACGCAGTATTTT.

V is TRBV7-2 and J is TRBJ2-7; TRBD2 aligns across 8 bases. Germline CDR1 SGHTA, CDR2 FQGNSA. The CDR3 has 15 amino acids. V lost 1 base, J lost 0 bases, and 2 bases stayed unmatched. In nucleotides, the CDR3 is TGTGCCAGCAGCTTAGTGAGCGGGAGCTCCTACGAGCAGTACTTC. Amino acid sequence: CASSLVSGSSYEQYF.

The V call is TRBV2, the J call TRBJ1-2, with a tentative D call TRBD1 (6 bases). Trimming removed 10 bases at V and 6 bases at J, with 21 bases between. CDR3 length equals 14 residues. CDR1 is SNHLY, CDR2 FYNNEI, per germline. CDR3 DNA sequence: TGTGCCAACCCCAGGGGCTCCTGGCTCGATGGCTACACCTTC. It encodes CANPRGSWLDGYTF.

V and J are TRBV7-9 and TRBJ2-7; D ambiguous. From germline, CDR1 is SEHNR and CDR2 FQNEAQ (reference sequence). There are 15 residues in the CDR3. Trimming took 5 bases from V and 0 from J, leaving 14 bases between them. The CDR3, as DNA: TGTGCCAGCAGCACCATAGCTGCGAGCTCCTACGAGCAGTACTTC. Protein product: CASSTIAASSYEQYF.

The gene calls are TRBV10-1 and TRBJ2-7; 10 nucleotides match TRBD2. Germline V gene data show CDR1 as WNHNN and CDR2 as SYGVQD (reference sequence). This CDR3 spans 15 amino acids. The trim removed 11 bases at V and 3 bases at J, leaving 13 bases unmatched. The CDR3 region has the DNA TGCGCCCCCCGAACCGGGACTAGCGTGAACTACGAGCAGTACTTC. Protein: CAPRTGTSVNYEQYF.

V is TRBV7-3 and J is TRBJ2-7; tentatively, D is TRBD2 (6 bases). V was clipped by 4 bases and J by 6 bases, with 19 bases between them. CDR3 size: 15 residues. Germline CDR1 and CDR2: SGHTA and FQGTGA. CDR3 DNA: TGTGCCAGCAGCTACCCGCAGCGGGTCGGCGGCGAGCAGTACTTC. Its protein product is CASSYPQRVGGEQYF.

The rearrangement links TRBV19 to TRBJ2-1; 10 bases are a match to TRBD2. The CDR3 has 17 amino acids. The ends lost 0 bases at V and 7 bases at J; junction bases unmatched: 9. The germline V gene has CDR1 LNHDA and CDR2 SQIVND (reference sequence). The CDR3 reads CASSIDSPAGGRNEQFF. The CDR3 nucleotides read TGTGCCAGTAGTATAGATTCCCCAGCGGGGGGGCGTAATGAGCAGTTCTTC. The variable domain in full, completed from reference TRBV19 and TRBJ2-1, reads DGGITQSPKYLFRKEGQNVTLSCEQNLNHDAMYWYRQDPGQGLRLIYYSQIVNDFQKGDIAEGYSVSREKKESFPLTVTSAQKNPTAFYLCASSIDSPAGGRNEQFFGPGTRLTVL.

This clone was seen only once. This chain uses TRBV28 with TRBJ2-2; D may be TRBD2 (5 bases). CDR1 MDHEN and CDR2 SYDVKM come from the germline V gene. V was pared by 6 bases and J by 8 bases, with 13 bases between. This CDR3 contains 13 residues. CDR3 loop: CASRSRGSGELFF. The CDR3 nucleotides are TGTGCCAGCAGGTCCAGAGGGAGTGGGGAGCTGTTTTTT.

This chain links TRBV11-2 with TRBJ1-5; D is undetermined. CDR1 is SGHAT and CDR2 is FQNNGV in the germline V gene. The CDR3 runs to 15 residues. Deletions cut 1 base from V and 3 bases from J, with 10 bases between. CDR3 sequence reads: CASSLGRVPNQPQHF. In DNA, the CDR3 is TGTGCCAGCAGCTTAGGTCGGGTTCCCAATCAGCCCCAGCATTTT.

This chain uses TRBV4-3 with TRBJ2-7; no clear D. This CDR3 region has 15 residues. Germline V CDR1 and CDR2: LGHNA, YSLEER. V was shortened by 1 base and J by 6 bases, with 16 bases between the two germline ends. CDR3 sequence: CASSQARGLRSEQYF. CDR3 DNA: TGCGCCAGCAGCCAAGCCCGAGGCCTACGCTCCGAGCAGTACTTC.